Shown below are 19 T cell receptor beta chains from a single sample sequenced in a study of Ad26.COV2.S vaccination and SARS-CoV-2 variants. The treatment was: about 20 received Ad26.COV2.S at low or high dose, single or two shots; a few received placebo; per-sample allocation not given. At day 63 after the first vaccine or placebo injection, samples were drawn. Here immunoSEQ multiplex PCR was the method, and the copy in TCRdb shows in-frame clones only, minus some. The sample gives over 450,000 clones, roughly nine tenths of which show up once; approximately 1.7% is in the top ten. The specimen was peripheral blood, collected in a trial of Ad26.COV2.S vaccine versus placebo. These receptor sequences come from a person between 18 and 60 years old who received the Ad26.COV2.S COVID-19 vaccine or a placebo.

V usage is TRBV7-6 and J usage is TRBJ2-7; 11 nucleotides agree with TRBD2. This CDR3 is built from 14 residues. V lost 5 bases, J lost 9 bases, and 9 bases stayed unmatched. CDR1 is SGHVS and CDR2 is FNYEAQ in the germline V gene. In DNA form, the CDR3 reads TGTGCCAGCAGCCTCGGGACTAGCGGAACGGGGCAGTACTTC. Protein sequence: CASSLGTSGTGQYF. Based on the CDR3 plus reference TRBV7-6 and TRBJ2-7, the full variable domain is GAGVSQSPRYKVTKRGQDVALRCDPISGHVSLYWYRQALGQGPEFLTYFNYEAQQDKSGLPNDRFSAERPEGSISTLTIQRTEQRDSAMYRCASSLGTSGTGQYFGPGTRLTVT.

The V and J genes are TRBV4-1 and TRBJ2-5; D is possibly TRBD1 or TRBD2 (5 bases each). CDR1 and CDR2 from the germline V gene are MGHRA and YSYEKL. The CDR3 sequence is 17 residues long. V was trimmed by 0 bases and J by 1 base, leaving 15 bases between them. The CDR3 spells CASSQEGTEDVQETQYF. The CDR3 DNA follows: TGCGCCAGCAGCCAAGAAGGGACGGAGGACGTCCAAGAGACCCAGTACTTC.

This chain uses TRBV6-5 with TRBJ1-2; a possible D gene is TRBD1 (6 bases). With 7 bases removed from V and 3 bases from J, the gap between germline ends came to 15 bases. Per the germline V gene, CDR1 is MNHEY and CDR2 is SVGAGI. This CDR3 spans 14 amino acids. The CDR3 reads CASIEGGSDYGYTF. The CDR3 DNA sequence: TGTGCCAGCATCGAGGGGGGGAGTGACTATGGCTACACCTTC.

The rearrangement links TRBV5-1 to TRBJ2-2; 7 nucleotides match TRBD1. The V gene's germline CDR1 is SGHRS and CDR2 YFSETQ. V lost 4 bases, J lost 2 bases, and 5 bases stayed unmatched. CDR3 length: 15 amino acids. The CDR3 DNA reads TGCGCCAGCAGCCCCGGACAGGTTAACACCGGGGAGCTGTTTTTT. This codes for CASSPGQVNTGELFF. The full variable domain, its missing parts supplied by reference TRBV5-1 and TRBJ2-2, is KAGVTQTPRYLIKTRGQQVTLSCSPISGHRSVSWYQQTPGQGLQFLFEYFSETQRNKGNFPGRFSGRQFSNSRSEMNVSTLELGDSALYLCASSPGQVNTGELFFGEGSRLTVL.

This rearrangement joins TRBV6-2 or TRBV6-3 to TRBJ2-2; 7 bases are a match to TRBD1. The CDR3 has 17 residues. From germline, CDR1 is MNHEY and CDR2 SVGEGT. V lost 0 bases, J lost 6 bases, and 10 bases stayed unmatched. DNA of the CDR3: TGTGCCAGCAGTTACTCGTGGGTAGGGGGCGAGGCCGGGGAGCTGTTTTTT. Amino acid sequence: CASSYSWVGGEAGELFF.

The count of this clone is one. The chain carries TRBV11-2 and TRBJ2-7; perhaps TRBD1 as D (6 bases). From germline, CDR1 is SGHAT and CDR2 FQNNGV. The CDR3 consists of 16 residues. Between the trimmed V and J ends, which lost 6 bases and 0 bases, there was a span of 18 bases. CDR3 in amino acids: CASRRRVDSISYEQYF. In nucleotides, the CDR3 is TGTGCCAGCAGGCGACGAGTGGACAGTATCTCCTACGAGCAGTACTTC.

The chain combines TRBV2 with TRBJ1-1, with D unresolved. The CDR3 is 13 residues long. With 6 bases removed from V and 1 base from J, the gap between germline ends came to 9 bases. CDR1 and CDR2 (germline): SNHLY, FYNNEI. Here the CDR3 reads CASRKTPNTEAFF. The CDR3 bases are TGTGCCAGCAGGAAAACCCCGAACACTGAAGCTTTCTTT.

The chain joins TRBV5-1 to TRBJ2-1, with D perhaps TRBD2 (5 bases). The ends were cut back, 4 bases at V and 10 bases at J, with 21 bases in the middle. This CDR3 contains 15 residues. Germline V gene lookup returns CDR1 SGHRS and CDR2 YFSETQ. CDR3 in amino acids: CASSVGVLVRQEQFF. Written as DNA, the CDR3 is TGCGCCAGCAGCGTGGGAGTTTTAGTAAGGCAGGAGCAGTTCTTC.

This chain's CDR3 is CAWSVQPGLSYEQYF. CDR3 nucleotide sequence: TGTGCCTGGAGTGTACAGCCGGGACTTTCCTACGAGCAGTACTTC. The chain links TRBV30 to TRBJ2-7; a possible D gene is TRBD2 (6 bases). This CDR3 spans 15 amino acids. Per germline, CDR1 GTSNPN and CDR2 SVGIG (reference sequence). Trimming shortened V by 0 bases and J by 1 base, and 13 bases separated the two germline ends.

The V call is TRBV19, the J call TRBJ2-7, with D possibly TRBD1 on 6 matching bases. Looked up from germline, CDR1 is LNHDA and CDR2 is SQIVND (reference sequence). The CDR3 is 15 residues long. With 3 bases removed from V and 3 bases from J, the gap between germline ends came to 15 bases. The CDR3 sequence: CASSILTGTRYEQYF. CDR3 coding DNA: TGTGCCAGTAGTATCTTAACCGGGACACGCTACGAGCAGTACTTC.

The V call is TRBV6-2 or TRBV6-3, the J call TRBJ2-7; 9 bases map to TRBD1. Trimming at V came to 2 bases and at J to 0 bases, leaving 5 bases not matched to a gene. CDR1 MNHEY and CDR2 SVGEGT come from the germline V gene. This CDR3 is built from 16 residues. DNA for the CDR3: TGTGCCAGCAGTTACCCGGGACAGGGCCTCTCCTACGAGCAGTACTTC. Translating it yields CASSYPGQGLSYEQYF.

The gene calls are TRBV3-1 (or the pseudogene TRBV3-2) and TRBJ2-1; TRBD2 might be the D (6 bases). The CDR3 is 17 residues long. V was trimmed by 1 base and J by 2 bases, leaving 15 bases between them. The germline CDR1 and CDR2 sequences are LGHDT and YNNKEL (reference sequence). The CDR3 sequence: CASSQVSRGGAYNEQFF. The CDR3 bases are TGTGCCAGCAGCCAAGTATCCCGCGGCGGGGCCTACAATGAGCAGTTCTTC.

This chain joins TRBV6-2 or TRBV6-3 and TRBJ2-3, with D unresolved. Trimming stripped 5 bases from V and 0 bases from J, with 6 bases between. There are 13 residues in the CDR3. Germline V gene data show CDR1 as MNHEY and CDR2 as SVGEGT. CDR3 region: CASSNPSTDTQYF. CDR3 nucleotides: TGTGCCAGCAGTAACCCTAGCACAGATACGCAGTATTTT.

The J gene is TRBJ2-7, the V gene TRBV4-2, with D unresolved. The CDR3 has 13 amino acids. Germline V lookup: CDR1 LGHNA, CDR2 YNFKEQ. With 1 base removed from V and 0 bases from J, the gap between germline ends came to 4 bases. The CDR3 spells CASSQVPSYEQYF. As DNA, the CDR3 is TGTGCCAGCAGCCAAGTCCCCTCCTACGAGCAGTACTTC.

V usage is TRBV25-1 and J usage is TRBJ1-1; the match to TRBD1 covers 10 bases. This CDR3 contains 17 residues. Looked up from germline, CDR1 is MGHDK and CDR2 is SYGVNS. Unmatched junction bases numbered 6, after V lost 1 base and J lost 1 base. The CDR3 region has the DNA TGTGCCAGCAGTGAATCAAGACAGGGGGCCACGAACACTGAAGCTTTCTTT. It is translated as CASSESRQGATNTEAFF.

This clone was detected once. The chain employs TRBV2 and TRBJ1-2; a possible D gene is TRBD1 (5 bases). Trimming shortened V by 8 bases and J by 8 bases, and 15 bases separated the two germline ends. Germline CDR1 reads SNHLY; CDR2 reads FYNNEI. The CDR3 is made up of 12 amino acids. The CDR3 reads CASSTGWDGYTF. The DNA for the CDR3 is TGTGCCAGCTCGACGGGGTGGGACGGCTACACCTTC. Full variable domain (remainder filled in from reference TRBV2 and TRBJ1-2): EPEVTQTPSHQVTQMGQEVILRCVPISNHLYFYWYRQILGQKVEFLVSFYNNEISEKSEIFDDQFSVERPDGSNFTLKIRSTKLEDSAMYFCASSTGWDGYTFGSGTRLTVV.

This clone has only a few counts. The V and J genes are TRBV27 and TRBJ1-2; D is undetermined. V was cut by 6 bases and J by 4 bases, with 18 bases left in between. The germline V gene encodes CDR1 MNHEY and CDR2 SMNVEV (reference sequence). The CDR3 runs to 15 residues. The CDR3 DNA reads TGTGCCAGCAGGCCTAACCCGGACTACCCCTATGGCTACACCTTC. Translating it yields CASRPNPDYPYGYTF.

The rearrangement links TRBV9 to TRBJ1-2, with a tentative D call TRBD1 (5 bases). Trimming shortened V by 0 bases and J by 8 bases, and 17 bases separated the two germline ends. The germline V gene encodes CDR1 SGDLS and CDR2 YYNGEE. The CDR3 spans 15 residues. In DNA, the CDR3 is TGTGCCAGCAGCGTAGCCGGAGCCCCCGCAGGGGGCTACACCTTC. It specifies CASSVAGAPAGGYTF.

The chain recombines TRBV30 with TRBJ2-1, with TRBD2 matching 7 bases. Germline trimming cut 0 bases from V and 6 bases from J; bases unmatched to any gene: 5. The germline CDR1 and CDR2 sequences are GTSNPN and SVGIG (reference sequence). This CDR3 contains 14 residues. CDR3 sequence: CAWSVGGSLNEQFF. The DNA for the CDR3 is TGTGCCTGGAGTGTGGGCGGGAGCCTCAATGAGCAGTTCTTC.